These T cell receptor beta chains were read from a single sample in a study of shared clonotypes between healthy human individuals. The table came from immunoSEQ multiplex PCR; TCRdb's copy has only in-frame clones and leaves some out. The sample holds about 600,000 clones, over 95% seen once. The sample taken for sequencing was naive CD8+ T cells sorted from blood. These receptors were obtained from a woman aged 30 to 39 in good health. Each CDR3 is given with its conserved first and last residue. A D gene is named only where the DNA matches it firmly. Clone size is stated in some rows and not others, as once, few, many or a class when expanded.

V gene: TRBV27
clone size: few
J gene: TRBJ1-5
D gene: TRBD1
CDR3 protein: CASSPGQGVSQPQHF
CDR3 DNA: TGTGCCAGCAGTCCCGGACAGGGCGTTAGTCAGCCCCAGCATTTT

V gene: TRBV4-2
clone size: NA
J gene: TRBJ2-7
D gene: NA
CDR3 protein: CASSHGGSEYEQYF
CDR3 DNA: TGTGCCAGCAGCCATGGTGGTAGCGAGTACGAGCAGTACTTC

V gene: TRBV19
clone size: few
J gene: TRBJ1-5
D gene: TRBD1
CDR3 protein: CASSPGQGYQPQHF
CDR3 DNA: TGTGCCAGTAGTCCGGGACAGGGATATCAGCCCCAGCATTTT

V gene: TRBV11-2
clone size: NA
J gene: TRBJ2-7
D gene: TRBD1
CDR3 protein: CASSGGQGLSEQYF
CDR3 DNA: TGTGCCAGCAGCGGAGGACAGGGTCTGAGCGAGCAGTACTTC

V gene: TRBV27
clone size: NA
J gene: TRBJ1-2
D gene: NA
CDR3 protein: CASSGAGAGGYTF
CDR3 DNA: TGCGCCAGCAGTGGAGCAGGGGCTGGCGGCTACACCTTC

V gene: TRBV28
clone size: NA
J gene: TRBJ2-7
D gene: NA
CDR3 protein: CASSYPGGRDEQYF
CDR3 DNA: TGTGCCAGCAGTTACCCCGGGGGGCGCGACGAGCAGTACTTC

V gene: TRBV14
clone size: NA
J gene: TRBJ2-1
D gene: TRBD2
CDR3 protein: CASSQDRRLALRDEQFF
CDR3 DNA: TGTGCCAGCAGCCAAGATCGCCGACTAGCATTACGGGATGAGCAGTTCTTC

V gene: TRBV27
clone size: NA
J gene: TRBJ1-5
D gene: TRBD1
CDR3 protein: CASSSTGQGSQPQHF
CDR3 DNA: TGTGCCAGCAGTTCCACCGGACAGGGGAGTCAGCCCCAGCATTTT

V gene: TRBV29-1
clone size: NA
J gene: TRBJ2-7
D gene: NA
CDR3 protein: CSVEAGLAYEQYF
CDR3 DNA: TGCAGCGTTGAAGCGGGACTGGCCTACGAGCAGTACTTC

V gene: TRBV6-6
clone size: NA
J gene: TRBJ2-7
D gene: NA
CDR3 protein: CASTYGEGGLEQYF
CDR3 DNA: TGTGCCAGCACCTACGGGGAGGGGGGGCTGGAGCAGTACTTC

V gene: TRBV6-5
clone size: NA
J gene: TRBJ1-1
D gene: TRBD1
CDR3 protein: CASRQGVAFF
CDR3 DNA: TGTGCCAGCAGACAGGGGGTAGCTTTCTTT

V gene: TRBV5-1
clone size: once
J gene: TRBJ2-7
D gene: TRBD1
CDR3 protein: CASSPGQGKGYYEQYF
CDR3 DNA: TGCGCCAGCAGCCCGGGACAGGGGAAAGGGTACTACGAGCAGTACTTC

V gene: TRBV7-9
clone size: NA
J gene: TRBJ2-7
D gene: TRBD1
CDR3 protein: CASSLGQGAYEQYF
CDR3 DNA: TGTGCCAGCAGCTTAGGGCAGGGGGCTTACGAGCAGTACTTC

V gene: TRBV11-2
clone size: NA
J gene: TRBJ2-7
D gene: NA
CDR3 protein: CASSSLGYEQYF
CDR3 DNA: TGTGCCAGCAGCTCCCTTGGCTACGAGCAGTACTTC

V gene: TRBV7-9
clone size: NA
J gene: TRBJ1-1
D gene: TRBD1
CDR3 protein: CASSLGMQGANTEAFF
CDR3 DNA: TGTGCCAGCAGCTTAGGAATGCAGGGGGCTAACACTGAAGCTTTCTTT

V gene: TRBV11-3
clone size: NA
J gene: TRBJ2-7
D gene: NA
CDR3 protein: CASGPRESYEQYF
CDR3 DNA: TGTGCCAGCGGACCCCGGGAGTCCTACGAGCAGTACTTC

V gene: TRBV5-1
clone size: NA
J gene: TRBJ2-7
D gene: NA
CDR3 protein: CASSPPSHEQYF
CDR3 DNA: TGCGCCAGCAGCCCCCCCTCCCACGAGCAGTACTTC

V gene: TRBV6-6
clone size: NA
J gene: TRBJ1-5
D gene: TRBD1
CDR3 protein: CASSYRDRDWEPQHF
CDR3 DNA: TGTGCCAGCAGTTACCGGGACAGGGACTGGGAGCCCCAGCATTTT

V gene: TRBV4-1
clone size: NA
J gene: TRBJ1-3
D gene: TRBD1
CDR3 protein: CASSHPTGGFGNTIYF
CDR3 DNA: TGCGCCAGCAGCCACCCTACAGGGGGCTTTGGAAACACCATATATTTT

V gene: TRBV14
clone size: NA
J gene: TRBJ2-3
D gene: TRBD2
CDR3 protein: CASSQRLAGADTQYF
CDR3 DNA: TGTGCCAGCAGCCAAAGACTAGCGGGAGCAGATACGCAGTATTTT

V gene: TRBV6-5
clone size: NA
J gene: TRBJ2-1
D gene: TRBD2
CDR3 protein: CASSYRLAGGPDEQFF
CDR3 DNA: TGTGCCAGCAGTTACAGACTAGCGGGAGGGCCAGATGAGCAGTTCTTC

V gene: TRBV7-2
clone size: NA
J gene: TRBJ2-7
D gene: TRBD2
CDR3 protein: CASSPRPGLAAYEQYF
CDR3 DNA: TGTGCCAGCAGCCCCAGACCGGGACTAGCTGCTTACGAGCAGTACTTC

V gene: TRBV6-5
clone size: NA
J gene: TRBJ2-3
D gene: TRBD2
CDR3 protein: CASSSPWGGSADTQYF
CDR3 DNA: TGTGCCAGCAGTTCCCCCTGGGGGGGGAGCGCAGATACGCAGTATTTT

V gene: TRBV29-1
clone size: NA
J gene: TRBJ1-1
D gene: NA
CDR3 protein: CSVVPWVTMNTEAFF
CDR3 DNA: TGCAGCGTAGTACCATGGGTCACCATGAACACTGAAGCTTTCTTT

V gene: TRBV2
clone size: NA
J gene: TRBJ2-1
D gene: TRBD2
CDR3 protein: CASSGTGLAYNEQFF
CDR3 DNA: TGTGCCAGCAGTGGGACGGGACTAGCTTACAATGAGCAGTTCTTC

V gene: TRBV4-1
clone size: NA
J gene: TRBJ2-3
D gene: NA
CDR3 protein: CASSQAAYSGTSTDTQYF
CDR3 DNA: TGCGCCAGCAGCCAAGCCGCTTATAGCGGAACTAGCACAGATACGCAGTATTTT

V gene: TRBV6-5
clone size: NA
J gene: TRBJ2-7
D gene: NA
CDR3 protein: CASGDTPYEQYF
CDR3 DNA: TGTGCCAGCGGTGACACCCCCTACGAGCAGTACTTC

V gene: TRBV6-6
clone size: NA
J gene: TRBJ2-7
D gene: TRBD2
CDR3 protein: CASSFLAGVGHEQYF
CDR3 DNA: TGTGCCAGCAGTTTTCTAGCGGGAGTAGGGCACGAGCAGTACTTC

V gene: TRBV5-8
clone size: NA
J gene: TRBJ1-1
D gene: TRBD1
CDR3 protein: CASSLGQGYTEAFF
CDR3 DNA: TGTGCCAGCAGCCTCGGACAGGGATACACTGAAGCTTTCTTT

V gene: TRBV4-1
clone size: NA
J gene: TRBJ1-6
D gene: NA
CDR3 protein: CASSQDGASPLHF
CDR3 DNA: TGCGCCAGCAGCCAAGATGGGGCTTCACCCCTCCACTTT

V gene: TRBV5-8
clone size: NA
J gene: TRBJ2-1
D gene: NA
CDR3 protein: CASSDWFEQFF
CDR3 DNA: TGTGCCAGCAGCGACTGGTTTGAGCAGTTCTTC

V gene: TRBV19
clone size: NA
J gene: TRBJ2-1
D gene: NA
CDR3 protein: CASSINRAPTDEQFF
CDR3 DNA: TGTGCCAGTAGTATAAACAGGGCCCCCACGGATGAGCAGTTCTTC

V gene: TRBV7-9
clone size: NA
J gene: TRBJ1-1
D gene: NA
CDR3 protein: CASSLRGTEAFF
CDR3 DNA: TGTGCCAGCAGCTTAAGGGGCACTGAAGCTTTCTTT

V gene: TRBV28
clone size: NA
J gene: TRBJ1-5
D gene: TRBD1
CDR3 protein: CASSLDRAQPQHF
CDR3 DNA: TGTGCCAGCAGCCTCGACAGGGCTCAGCCCCAGCATTTT

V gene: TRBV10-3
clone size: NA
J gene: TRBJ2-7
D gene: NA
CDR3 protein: CAISESDVRDPYEQYF
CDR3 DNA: TGTGCCATCAGTGAGTCGGACGTCAGGGATCCCTACGAGCAGTACTTC

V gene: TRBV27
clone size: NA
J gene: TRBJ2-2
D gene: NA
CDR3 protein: CASAEGGTGELFF
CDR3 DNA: TGTGCCAGCGCGGAAGGGGGCACCGGGGAGCTGTTTTTT

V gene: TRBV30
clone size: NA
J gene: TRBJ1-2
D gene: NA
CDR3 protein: CAWRPSLAGTHGYTF
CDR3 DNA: TGTGCCTGGAGACCAAGTCTGGCAGGGACCCATGGCTACACCTTC

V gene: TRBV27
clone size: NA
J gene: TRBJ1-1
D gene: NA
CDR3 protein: CASSLSPGVGDTEAFF
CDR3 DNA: TGTGCCAGCAGTTTATCGCCAGGGGTAGGCGACACTGAAGCTTTCTTT

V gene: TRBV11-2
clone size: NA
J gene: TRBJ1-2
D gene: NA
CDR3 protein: CASSYTGGPGYGYTF
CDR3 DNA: TGTGCCAGCAGCTACACCGGGGGGCCCGGCTATGGCTACACCTTC

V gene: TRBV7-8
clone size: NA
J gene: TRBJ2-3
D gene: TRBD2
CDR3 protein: CASSLASGSLDTQYF
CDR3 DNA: TGTGCCAGCAGCTTAGCTAGCGGGAGTCTAGATACGCAGTATTTT

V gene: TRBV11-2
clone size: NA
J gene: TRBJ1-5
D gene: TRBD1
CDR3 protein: CASSLHRGHNQPQHF
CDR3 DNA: TGTGCCAGCAGTTTGCACAGGGGGCACAATCAGCCCCAGCATTTT

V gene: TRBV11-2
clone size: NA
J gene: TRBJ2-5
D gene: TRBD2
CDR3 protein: CASSPIAGERETQYF
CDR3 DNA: TGTGCCAGCAGCCCTATAGCGGGAGAAAGGGAGACCCAGTACTTC

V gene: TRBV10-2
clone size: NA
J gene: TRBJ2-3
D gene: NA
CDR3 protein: CATQGEGPTDTQYF
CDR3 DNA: TGCGCCACCCAGGGAGAGGGTCCGACGGATACGCAGTATTTT

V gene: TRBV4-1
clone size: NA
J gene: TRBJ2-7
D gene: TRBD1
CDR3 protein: CASSQDTGTGGLEQYF
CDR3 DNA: TGCGCCAGCAGCCAAGACACCGGGACAGGGGGCCTCGAGCAGTACTTC

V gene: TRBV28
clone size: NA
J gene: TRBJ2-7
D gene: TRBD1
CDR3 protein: CATMTTGGEYEQYF
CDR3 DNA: TGTGCCACCATGACTACAGGGGGCGAGTACGAGCAGTACTTC

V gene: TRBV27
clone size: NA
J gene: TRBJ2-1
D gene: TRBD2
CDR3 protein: CASSDWAGGGSGQFF
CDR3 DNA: TGTGCCAGCAGTGACTGGGCGGGAGGGGGTTCTGGGCAGTTCTTC

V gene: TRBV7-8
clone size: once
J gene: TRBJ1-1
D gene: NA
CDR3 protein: CASSLAFGNTEAFF
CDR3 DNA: TGTGCCAGCAGCTTAGCGTTCGGGAACACTGAAGCTTTCTTT

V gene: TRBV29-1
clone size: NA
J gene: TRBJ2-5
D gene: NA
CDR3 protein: CSVDGEGEETQYF
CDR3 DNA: TGCAGCGTTGACGGTGAAGGAGAAGAGACCCAGTACTTC

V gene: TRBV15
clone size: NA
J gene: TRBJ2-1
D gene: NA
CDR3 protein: CATSRSSSYNEQFF
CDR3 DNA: TGTGCCACCAGCAGGAGTAGCTCCTACAATGAGCAGTTCTTC

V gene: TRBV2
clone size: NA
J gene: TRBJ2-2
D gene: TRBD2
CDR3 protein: CASSDQGLAGGLGELFF
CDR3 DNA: TGTGCCAGCAGTGACCAGGGACTAGCGGGAGGGTTGGGGGAGCTGTTTTTT

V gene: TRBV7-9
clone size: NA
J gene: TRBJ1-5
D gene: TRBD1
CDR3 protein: CASSLGTGGNQPQHF
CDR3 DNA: TGTGCCAGCAGCTTAGGGACAGGGGGGAATCAGCCCCAGCATTTT

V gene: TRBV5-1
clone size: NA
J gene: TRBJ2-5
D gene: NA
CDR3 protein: CASSSGVSQETQYF
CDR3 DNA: TGCGCCAGCAGCTCCGGAGTTAGCCAAGAGACCCAGTACTTC

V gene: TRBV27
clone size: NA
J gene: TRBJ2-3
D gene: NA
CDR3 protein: CASSLAGMGTDTQYF
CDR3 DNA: TGTGCCAGCAGTTTAGCGGGGATGGGCACAGATACGCAGTATTTT

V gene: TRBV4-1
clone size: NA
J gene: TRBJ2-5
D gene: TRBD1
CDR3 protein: CASSQEGQGSGETQYF
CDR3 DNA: TGCGCCAGCAGCCAAGAGGGACAGGGGTCGGGAGAGACCCAGTACTTC

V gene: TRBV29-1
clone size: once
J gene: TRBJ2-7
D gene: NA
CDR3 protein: CSVKGAPYEQYF
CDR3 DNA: TGCAGCGTAAAAGGGGCACCCTACGAGCAGTACTTC